These 7 T cell receptor beta chains came from one sample sequenced in a study of blood T cell repertoires in COVID-19. TCRdb's copy holds only in-frame clones and misses some; the assay was immunoSEQ multiplex PCR. The data show about 26,000 clones, roughly 88% seen once. The source material was peripheral blood. These receptors were taken from a human donor in a cohort sampled during active COVID-19.

This chain uses TRBV5-4 with TRBJ2-5, with 9 nucleotides matching TRBD1. CDR1 is SGHNT and CDR2 is YYREEE in the germline V gene (reference sequence). V lost 4 bases, J lost 3 bases, and 13 bases stayed unmatched. This CDR3 has 17 residues. CDR3 in DNA: TGTGCCAGCAGCCTAGGGGGACAGGGCGTAGATAAAGAGACCCAGTACTTC. Amino acids: CASSLGGQGVDKETQYF.

The rearrangement links TRBV28 to TRBJ2-5; 10 bases map to TRBD1. This CDR3 comprises 15 residues. J was trimmed by 5 bases and V by 2 bases; bases with no gene match: 5. In germline, CDR1 is MDHEN, CDR2 SYDVKM. Here the CDR3 reads CASSLPLGQGETQYF. Written as DNA, the CDR3 is TGTGCCAGCAGTTTACCCCTGGGACAGGGGGAGACCCAGTACTTC. Filled out from reference TRBV28 and TRBJ2-5, the complete variable domain reads DVKVTQSSRYLVKRTGEKVFLECVQDMDHENMFWYRQDPGLGLRLIYFSYDVKMKEKGDIPEGYSVSREKKERFSLILESASTNQTSMYLCASSLPLGQGETQYFGPGTRLLVL.

The chain employs TRBV29-1 and TRBJ2-1, with 7 positions matching TRBD1. The CDR3 consists of 14 residues. CDR1 and CDR2 from the germline V gene are SQVTM and ANQGSEA. V lost 1 base to trimming and J lost 8 bases; unmatched junction nucleotides: 8. CDR3 region: CSVEGPLGTDEQFF. The DNA for the CDR3 is TGCAGCGTTGAAGGGCCATTGGGGACAGATGAGCAGTTCTTC.

This sequence joins TRBV6-5 and TRBJ1-4, with D hard to call. The CDR3 runs 14 residues. The germline V gene encodes CDR1 MNHEY and CDR2 SVGAGI. V was trimmed by 7 bases and J by 7 bases, leaving 16 bases between them. DNA of the CDR3: TGTGCCAGCATTTCCGGGAGATTGGGTGAAAAACTGTTTTTT. This codes for CASISGRLGEKLFF.

This clone has just one count. At one of its ends the junction is not consistent with the germline gene, which may arise from a read error. This chain links TRBV2 with TRBJ1-5; a possible D gene is TRBD1 (6 bases). The CDR3 totals 13 residues. Germline V gene sequence: CDR1 SNHLY, CDR2 FYNNEI. CDR3 bases: TGTGCCAGCAGTGAAGGGGGCAGGGGCCAGAGGTATTTT. As protein: CASSEGGRGQRYF.

This CDR3 is CASSSGQGAIGTEAFF. CDR3 DNA: TGCGCCAGCAGCTCAGGACAGGGGGCGATCGGCACTGAAGCTTTCTTT. The chain links TRBV5-1 to TRBJ1-1; TRBD1 matches at 11 bases. Germline CDR1 SGHRS, CDR2 YFSETQ. CDR3 length equals 16 residues. The trim removed 3 bases at V and 4 bases at J, leaving 8 bases unmatched.

This CDR3 reads CASSSPGQGTDTQYF. CDR3 nucleotide sequence: TGTGCCAGCAGTTCCCCCGGACAGGGGACAGATACGCAGTATTTT. This chain uses TRBV6-5 with TRBJ2-3, with 9 nucleotides matching TRBD1. The germline V gene encodes CDR1 MNHEY and CDR2 SVGAGI. After removal of 4 bases from V and 3 bases from J, the junction contained 5 bases not matched to a gene. The CDR3 has 15 amino acids.